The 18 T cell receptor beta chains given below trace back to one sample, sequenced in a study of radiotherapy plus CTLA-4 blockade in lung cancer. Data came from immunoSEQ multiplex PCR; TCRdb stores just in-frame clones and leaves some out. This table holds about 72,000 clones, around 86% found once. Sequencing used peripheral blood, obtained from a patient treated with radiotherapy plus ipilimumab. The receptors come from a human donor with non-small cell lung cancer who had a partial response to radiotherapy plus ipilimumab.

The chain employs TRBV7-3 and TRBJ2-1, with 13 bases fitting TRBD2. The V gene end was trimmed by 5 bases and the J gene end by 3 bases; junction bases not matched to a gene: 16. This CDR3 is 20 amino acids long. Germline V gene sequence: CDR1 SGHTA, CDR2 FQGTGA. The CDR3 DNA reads TGTGCCAGCAGCCCTTTGGGGGGGACAAGGACTAGCGGGGGCTACAATGAGCAGTTCTTC. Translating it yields CASSPLGGTRTSGGYNEQFF.

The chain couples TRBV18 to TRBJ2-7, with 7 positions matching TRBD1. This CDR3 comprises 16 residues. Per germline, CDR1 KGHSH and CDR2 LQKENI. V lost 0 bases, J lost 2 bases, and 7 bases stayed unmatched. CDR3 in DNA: TGTGCCAGCTCACCACCGTCGGACAGGCGACCCTACGAGCAGTACTTC. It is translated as CASSPPSDRRPYEQYF.

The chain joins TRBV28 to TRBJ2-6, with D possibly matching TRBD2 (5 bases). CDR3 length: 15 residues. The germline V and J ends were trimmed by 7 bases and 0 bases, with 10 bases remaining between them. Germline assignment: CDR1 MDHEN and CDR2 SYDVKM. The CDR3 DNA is TGTGCCAGCATACAGACTAACTCTGGGGCCAACGTCCTGACTTTC. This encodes CASIQTNSGANVLTF.

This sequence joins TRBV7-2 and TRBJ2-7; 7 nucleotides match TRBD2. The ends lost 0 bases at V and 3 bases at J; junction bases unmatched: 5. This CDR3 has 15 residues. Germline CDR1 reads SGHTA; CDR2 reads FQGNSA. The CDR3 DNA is TGTGCCAGCAGCTTAGCGCGGCTAGCGGTCTACGAGCAGTACTTC. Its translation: CASSLARLAVYEQYF. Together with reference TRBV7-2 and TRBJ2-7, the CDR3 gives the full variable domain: GAGVSQSPSNKVTEKGKDVELRCDPISGHTALYWYRQSLGQGLEFLIYFQGNSAPDKSGLPSDRFSAERTGGSVSTLTIQRTQQEDSAVYLCASSLARLAVYEQYFGPGTRLTVT.

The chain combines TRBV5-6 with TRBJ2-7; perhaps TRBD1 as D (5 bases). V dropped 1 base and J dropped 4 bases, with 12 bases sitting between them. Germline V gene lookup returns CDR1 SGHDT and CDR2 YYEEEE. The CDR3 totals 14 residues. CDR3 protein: CASSLQDIPYEQYF. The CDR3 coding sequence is TGTGCCAGCAGCTTGCAGGACATCCCATACGAGCAGTACTTC.

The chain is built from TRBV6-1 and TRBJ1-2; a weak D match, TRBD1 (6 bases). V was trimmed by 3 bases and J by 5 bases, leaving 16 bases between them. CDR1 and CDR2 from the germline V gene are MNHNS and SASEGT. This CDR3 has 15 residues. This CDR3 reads CASSDLGGAQYGYTF. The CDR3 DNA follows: TGTGCCAGCAGTGACCTCGGGGGGGCTCAGTATGGCTACACCTTC.

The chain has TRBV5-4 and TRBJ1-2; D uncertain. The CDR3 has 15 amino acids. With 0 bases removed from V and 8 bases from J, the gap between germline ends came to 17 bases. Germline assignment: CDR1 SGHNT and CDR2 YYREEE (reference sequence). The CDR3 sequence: CASSLDPTTYEGYTF. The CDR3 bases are TGTGCCAGCAGCTTGGACCCTACGACATATGAGGGCTACACCTTC.

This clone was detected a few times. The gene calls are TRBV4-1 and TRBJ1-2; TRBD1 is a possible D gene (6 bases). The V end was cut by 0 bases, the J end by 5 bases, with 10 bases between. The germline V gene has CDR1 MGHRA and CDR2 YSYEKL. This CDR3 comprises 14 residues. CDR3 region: CASSQDRGAYGYTF. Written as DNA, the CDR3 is TGCGCCAGCAGCCAAGACAGGGGAGCATATGGCTACACCTTC.

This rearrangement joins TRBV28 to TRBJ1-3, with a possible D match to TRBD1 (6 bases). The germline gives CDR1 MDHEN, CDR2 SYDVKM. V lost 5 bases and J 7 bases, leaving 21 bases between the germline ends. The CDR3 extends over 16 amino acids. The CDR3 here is CASSHAGTLSRNTIYF. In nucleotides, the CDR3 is TGTGCCAGCAGTCACGCCGGGACACTATCTCGGAACACCATATATTTT.

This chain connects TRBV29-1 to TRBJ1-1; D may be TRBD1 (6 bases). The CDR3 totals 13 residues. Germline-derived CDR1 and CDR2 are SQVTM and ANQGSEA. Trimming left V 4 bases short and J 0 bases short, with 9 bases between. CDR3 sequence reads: CSVAGDMNTEAFF. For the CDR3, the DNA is TGCAGCGTTGCTGGGGACATGAACACTGAAGCTTTCTTT.

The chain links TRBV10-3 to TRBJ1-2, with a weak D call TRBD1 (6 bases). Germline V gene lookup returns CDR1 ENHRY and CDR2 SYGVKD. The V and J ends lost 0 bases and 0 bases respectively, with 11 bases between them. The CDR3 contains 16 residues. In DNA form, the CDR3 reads TGTGCCATCAGTGAGTCCACCGGGACAACTAACTATGGCTACACCTTC. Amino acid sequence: CAISESTGTTNYGYTF.

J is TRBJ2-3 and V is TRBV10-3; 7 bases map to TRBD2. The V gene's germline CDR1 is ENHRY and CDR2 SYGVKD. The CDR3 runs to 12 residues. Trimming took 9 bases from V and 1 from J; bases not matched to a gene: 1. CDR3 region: CAMGGGTDTQYF. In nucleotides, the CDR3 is TGTGCCATGGGGGGGGGCACAGATACGCAGTATTTT.

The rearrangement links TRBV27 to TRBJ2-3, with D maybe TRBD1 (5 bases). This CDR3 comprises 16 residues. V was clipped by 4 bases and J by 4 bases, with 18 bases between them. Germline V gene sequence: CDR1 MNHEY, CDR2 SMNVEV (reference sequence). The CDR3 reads CASSSSDKYSADTQYF. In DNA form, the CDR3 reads TGTGCCAGCAGTTCCTCGGACAAGTATTCCGCAGATACGCAGTATTTT.

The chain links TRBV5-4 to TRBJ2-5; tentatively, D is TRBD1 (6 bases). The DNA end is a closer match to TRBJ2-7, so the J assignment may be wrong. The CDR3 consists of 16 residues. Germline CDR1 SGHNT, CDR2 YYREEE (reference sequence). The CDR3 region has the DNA TGTGCCAGCAGCCTCCTTCCAGGGGCCGGCTCCTACGAGCAGTACTTC. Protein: CASSLLPGAGSYEQYF.

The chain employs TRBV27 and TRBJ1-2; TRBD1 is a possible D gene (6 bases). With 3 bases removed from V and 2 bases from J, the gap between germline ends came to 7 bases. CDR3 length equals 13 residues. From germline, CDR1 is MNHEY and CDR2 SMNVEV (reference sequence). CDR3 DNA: TGTGCCAGCAGTTTCACAGGGAACTATGGCTACACCTTC. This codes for CASSFTGNYGYTF.

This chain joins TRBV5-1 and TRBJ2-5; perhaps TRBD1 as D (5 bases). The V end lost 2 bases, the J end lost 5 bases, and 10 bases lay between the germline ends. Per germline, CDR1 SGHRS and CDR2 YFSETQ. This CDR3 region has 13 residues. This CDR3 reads CASSLGAMETQYF. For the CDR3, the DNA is TGCGCCAGCAGCTTAGGGGCGATGGAGACCCAGTACTTC.

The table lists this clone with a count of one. CDR3 sequence: CASSLGQIYGYTF. The CDR3 coding sequence is TGTGCCAGCAGTTTAGGACAGATTTATGGCTACACCTTC. The chain has TRBV28 and TRBJ1-2, with D perhaps matching TRBD1 (6 bases). The germline V gene has CDR1 MDHEN and CDR2 SYDVKM. The CDR3 is 13 amino acids. The V gene lost 2 bases and the J gene lost 5 bases, with 9 bases spanning the gap.

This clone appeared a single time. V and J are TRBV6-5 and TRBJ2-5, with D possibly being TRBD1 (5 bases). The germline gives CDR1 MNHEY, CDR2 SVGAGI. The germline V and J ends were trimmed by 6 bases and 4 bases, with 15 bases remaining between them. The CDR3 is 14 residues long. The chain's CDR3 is CASSHNRFRETQYF. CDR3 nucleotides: TGTGCCAGCAGCCACAACAGGTTTCGAGAGACCCAGTACTTC.